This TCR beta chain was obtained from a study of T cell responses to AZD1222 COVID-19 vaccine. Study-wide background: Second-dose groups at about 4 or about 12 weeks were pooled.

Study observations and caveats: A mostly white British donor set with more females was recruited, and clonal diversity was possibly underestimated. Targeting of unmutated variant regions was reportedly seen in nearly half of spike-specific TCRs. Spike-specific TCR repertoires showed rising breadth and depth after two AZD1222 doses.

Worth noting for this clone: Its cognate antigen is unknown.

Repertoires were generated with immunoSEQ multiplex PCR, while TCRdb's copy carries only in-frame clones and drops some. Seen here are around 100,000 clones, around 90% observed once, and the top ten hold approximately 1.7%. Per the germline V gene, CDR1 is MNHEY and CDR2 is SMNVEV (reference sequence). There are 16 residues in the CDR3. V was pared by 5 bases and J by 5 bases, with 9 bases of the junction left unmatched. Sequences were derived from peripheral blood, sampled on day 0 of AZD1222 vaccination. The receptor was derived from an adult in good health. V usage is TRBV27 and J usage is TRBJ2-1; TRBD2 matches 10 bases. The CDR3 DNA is TGTGCCAGCAGTCAGCTAGCGGGAGATAGCCACAATGAGCAGTTCTTC. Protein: CASSQLAGDSHNEQFF.